Each of the 25 T cell receptor beta chains below was sequenced from the same sample in a study of CD8 T cells in ankylosing spondylitis (dated 2017 in TCRdb). Library creation used 5' RACE. TCRdb records Illumina HiSeq 2500 as the sequencer. Using fastp trimming at Q25 and MiXCR clonotype assembly, TCRdb reanalyzed the public sequencing data and kept in-frame beta chains. Identical CDR3 protein sequences are pooled into one entry, listed with their most common genes and DNA. The sample table records some 63,000 distinct CDR3 sequences; about 6% of these occur just once. The ten largest account for 5% of the sample. Sequencing was performed on synovial fluid, either unsorted or a sorted T cell fraction (not recorded which). The receptors were gathered from a male donor with ankylosing spondylitis.

This clonotype has only a few counts. This chain uses TRBV6-5 with TRBJ2-1; D may be TRBD1 or TRBD2 (5 bases each). Per germline, CDR1 MNHEY and CDR2 SVGAGI. The CDR3 covers 16 residues. With 0 bases removed from V and 5 bases from J, the gap between germline ends came to 14 bases. This CDR3 reads CASSYSRGGWNNEQFF. The DNA for the CDR3 is TGTGCCAGCAGTTACTCGAGGGGCGGGTGGAACAATGAGCAGTTCTTC.

This clonotype is classed as medium-sized (0.01 to 0.1%). The CDR3: CSAIIGGNEKLFF. CDR3 sequence (DNA): TGCAGTGCTATAATAGGCGGTAATGAAAAACTGTTTTTT. The V gene is TRBV20-1, the J gene TRBJ1-4; D not certain. V was cut by 4 bases and J by 4 bases, with 10 bases left in between. Looked up from germline, CDR1 is DFQATT and CDR2 is SNEGSKA (reference sequence). The CDR3 contains 13 residues.

Many counts were recorded for this clonotype. J is TRBJ1-4 and V is TRBV29-1; the D is unclear. The CDR3 contains 13 residues. Deletions cut 5 bases from V and 3 bases from J, with 10 bases between. Germline V lookup: CDR1 SQVTM, CDR2 ANQGSEA. The CDR3 DNA sequence: TGCAGCGTTTGGGAGGCGTCTAATGAAAAACTGTTTTTT. Protein product: CSVWEASNEKLFF. Filled out from reference TRBV29-1 and TRBJ1-4, the complete variable domain reads SAVISQKPSRDICQRGTSLTIQCQVDSQVTMMFWYRQQPGQSLTLIATANQGSEATYESGFVIDKFPISRPNLTFSTLTVSNMSPEDSSIYLCSVWEASNEKLFFGSGTQLSVL.

This clonotype has a count of ten or more. CDR3 nucleotide sequence: TGCGCCAGCAGCTTGGTTCAGGGAAGCACAGATACGCAGTATTTT. This gives the protein CASSLVQGSTDTQYF. This sequence joins TRBV5-1 and TRBJ2-3; maybe TRBD1 (5 bases). Trimming removed 0 bases from V and 0 bases from J, with 8 bases in between. This CDR3 comprises 15 residues. Germline CDR1 and CDR2: SGHRS and YFSETQ.

By share of the sample, this clonotype is medium-sized (0.01 to 0.1%). The chain couples TRBV9 to TRBJ2-1; 8 nucleotides match TRBD2. This CDR3 has 13 amino acids. Trimming took 5 bases from V and 7 from J; bases not matched to a gene: 5. The germline gives CDR1 SGDLS, CDR2 YYNGEE. CDR3 region: CASSIAGTNEQFF. In DNA, the CDR3 is TGTGCCAGCAGTATAGCGGGAACAAATGAGCAGTTCTTC.

This clonotype has a count of ten or more. The chain has TRBV28 and TRBJ2-7; either TRBD1 or TRBD2 may fit D (5 bases each). The germline CDR1 and CDR2 sequences are MDHEN and SYDVKM. This CDR3 spans 14 amino acids. With 1 base removed from V and 4 bases from J, the gap between germline ends came to 11 bases. The CDR3, as DNA: TGTGCCAGCAGTTTATCACTGTGGGGGTACGAGCAGTACTTC. This translates into CASSLSLWGYEQYF.

This clonotype was seen many times. The V and J genes are TRBV12-3 or TRBV12-4 and TRBJ2-1; D unresolved. V was pared by 3 bases and J by 5 bases, with 11 bases between. The CDR3 is 14 amino acids. CDR3 nucleotide sequence: TGTGCCAGCAGTTTCCGTACAGTCGACAATGAGCAGTTCTTC. This translates into CASSFRTVDNEQFF.

The chain employs TRBV20-1 and TRBJ2-5; 15 bases agree with TRBD2. This CDR3 contains 16 residues. Germline V gene sequence: CDR1 DFQATT, CDR2 SNEGSKA (reference sequence). With 0 bases clipped from V and 4 bases from J, the junction kept 3 bases outside the gene matches. The CDR3 region has the DNA TGCAGTGCTAGAGATCCGGGACTAGCGGGAGGAGAGACCCAGTACTTC. The encoded protein is CSARDPGLAGGETQYF.

The J gene is TRBJ2-2, the V gene TRBV7-6; 9 bases fit TRBD2. Germline CDR1 and CDR2: SGHVS and FNYEAQ. After removal of 4 bases from V and 7 bases from J, the junction contained 1 base not matched to a gene. The CDR3 is made up of 13 amino acids. CDR3 sequence reads: CASSSREGGELFF. Written as DNA, the CDR3 is TGTGCCAGCAGCTCGCGGGAGGGCGGGGAGCTGTTTTTT.

This clonotype has a count of ten or more. This rearrangement joins TRBV7-9 to TRBJ1-5, with D maybe TRBD1 (5 bases). The CDR3 has 15 amino acids. CDR1 SEHNR and CDR2 FQNEAQ come from the germline V gene (reference sequence). V was trimmed by 5 bases and J by 6 bases, leaving 17 bases between them. CDR3 amino acids: CASSPGGGRGQPQHF. CDR3 coding DNA: TGTGCCAGCAGCCCGGGCGGGGGACGGGGTCAGCCCCAGCATTTT.

This clonotype occurred many times. This chain uses TRBV24-1 with TRBJ2-2, with TRBD1 identical over 7 bases. The germline V gene has CDR1 KGHDR and CDR2 SFDVKD. The CDR3 has 17 residues. The ends lost 9 bases at V and 2 bases at J; junction bases unmatched: 14. The CDR3 region is CATAPGTAELNTGELFF. In nucleotides, the CDR3 is TGTGCCACCGCCCCCGGGACAGCAGAGTTAAACACCGGGGAGCTGTTTTTT.

The chain carries TRBV19 and TRBJ2-5; the D call may be TRBD1 or TRBD2 (5 bases each). Trimming left V 2 bases short and J 1 base short, with 14 bases between. Germline V CDR1 and CDR2: LNHDA, SQIVND (reference sequence). The CDR3 has 16 amino acids. CDR3 sequence reads: CASSIRHRGVQETQYF. The CDR3 DNA reads as TGTGCCAGTAGTATAAGACACCGAGGGGTCCAAGAGACCCAGTACTTC.

This clonotype was recorded at least ten times. The rearrangement uses TRBV28 and TRBJ2-2; the match to TRBD1 covers 8 bases. The CDR3 runs 15 residues. Trimming took 7 bases from V and 1 from J; bases not matched to a gene: 5. From germline, CDR1 is MDHEN and CDR2 SYDVKM. Here the CDR3 DNA reads TGTGCCAGCATTCACAGGGGGTGGAACACCGGGGAGCTGTTTTTT. Its protein product is CASIHRGWNTGELFF. The full variable domain, with the rest looked up from reference TRBV28 and TRBJ2-2, is DVKVTQSSRYLVKRTGEKVFLECVQDMDHENMFWYRQDPGLGLRLIYFSYDVKMKEKGDIPEGYSVSREKKERFSLILESASTNQTSMYLCASIHRGWNTGELFFGEGSRLTVL.

This clonotype was recorded at least ten times. The chain carries TRBV6-5 and TRBJ1-4; 7 bases agree with TRBD1. Germline values: CDR1 MNHEY, CDR2 SVGAGI. V lost 5 bases, J lost 2 bases, and 5 bases stayed unmatched. The CDR3 has 15 amino acids. As DNA, the CDR3 is TGTGCCAGCAGTACTCACAGGGGTACTAATGAAAAACTGTTTTTT. Its protein is CASSTHRGTNEKLFF.

This clonotype was seen many times. The chain carries TRBV7-9 and TRBJ1-5; D is possibly TRBD1 (6 bases). Trimming took 1 base from V and 2 from J, leaving 6 bases between them. The CDR3 covers 14 residues. CDR1 is SEHNR, CDR2 FQNEAQ, per germline (reference sequence). The CDR3 loop is CASSLGTGNQPQHF. CDR3 nucleotide sequence: TGTGCCAGCAGCTTAGGGACAGGCAATCAGCCCCAGCATTTT.

This chain connects TRBV11-3 to TRBJ2-7; D call uncertain. Germline assignment: CDR1 SGHNT and CDR2 YENEEA. The ends were cut back, 5 bases at V and 2 bases at J, with 16 bases in the middle. The CDR3 runs to 15 residues. The CDR3 here is CASSAVRAPTYEQYF. The CDR3 DNA reads TGTGCCAGCAGCGCCGTCCGGGCTCCCACCTACGAGCAGTACTTC.

This clonotype was found a few times. CDR3 coding DNA: TGTGCCAGCTCACCGATCAGGGGAGGCACTGAAGCTTTCTTT. Protein product: CASSPIRGGTEAFF. The genes are TRBV18 and TRBJ1-1; TRBD1 is a possible D gene (6 bases). Trimming took off 3 bases at V and 4 bases at J, with 12 bases between the two ends. This CDR3 has 14 residues. Germline V gene lookup returns CDR1 KGHSH and CDR2 LQKENI.

By frequency in the sample, this clonotype is medium-sized. The chain links TRBV12-3 or TRBV12-4 to TRBJ2-7, with 12 nucleotides matching TRBD2. With 7 bases clipped from V and 2 bases from J, the junction kept 6 bases outside the gene matches. The CDR3 consists of 15 residues. The CDR3 DNA is TGTGCCAGCAAGCTAGCGGGAGGGCCGACCTACGAGCAGTACTTC. Protein product: CASKLAGGPTYEQYF.

This clonotype was counted only a few times. This chain uses TRBV24-1 with TRBJ1-2, with D hard to call. The V and J ends lost 3 bases and 3 bases respectively, with 1 base between them. CDR1 and CDR2 from the germline V gene are KGHDR and SFDVKD. CDR3 length: 11 residues. This CDR3 is CATSDDYGYTF. CDR3 sequence (DNA): TGTGCCACCAGTGATGACTATGGCTACACCTTC.

The table lists this clonotype with many counts. V and J are TRBV28 and TRBJ2-5; D might be TRBD1 or TRBD2, each matching 5 bases. The CDR3 consists of 14 residues. Trimming stripped 4 bases from V and 1 base from J, with 10 bases between. In germline, CDR1 is MDHEN, CDR2 SYDVKM. The DNA for the CDR3 is TGTGCCAGCAGTTCTCCAGGGAGCCAAGAGACCCAGTACTTC. Translating it yields CASSSPGSQETQYF.

This clonotype was observed many times. The CDR3 bases are TGTGCCAGCAGCCCGGATAGCGTCAGCACCGGGGAGCTGTTTTTT. Its translation: CASSPDSVSTGELFF. The chain couples TRBV11-2 to TRBJ2-2; possible D gene TRBD2, 5 bases. V gave up 5 bases and J gave up 4 bases, with 14 bases separating them. CDR1 SGHAT and CDR2 FQNNGV come from the germline V gene. CDR3 length equals 15 residues.

J is TRBJ1-2 and V is TRBV20-1, with D unresolved. Trimming left V 6 bases short and J 6 bases short, with 17 bases between. Germline V gene data show CDR1 as DFQATT and CDR2 as SNEGSKA (reference sequence). This CDR3 comprises 13 residues. This chain's CDR3 is CSAPIGGLHGYTF. CDR3 bases: TGCAGTGCCCCGATAGGCGGTTTACATGGCTACACCTTC.

The rearrangement uses TRBV7-3 and TRBJ2-2, with TRBD1 matching 9 bases. The CDR3 is 15 amino acids. The V gene's germline CDR1 is SGHTA and CDR2 FQGTGA. V lost 5 bases to trimming and J lost 7 bases; unmatched junction nucleotides: 8. For the CDR3, the DNA is TGTGCCAGCAGCGAGCCGGGACAGGGAATCGGGGAGCTGTTTTTT. It codes for CASSEPGQGIGELFF.

The table lists this clonotype with a few counts. The junction differs from germline at one of its ends, possibly a read error. The chain links TRBV20-1 to TRBJ1-1; D uncertain. CDR1 DFQATT and CDR2 SNEGSKA come from the germline V gene (reference sequence). This CDR3 region has 14 residues. The CDR3 loop reads CSAREVEKNTEAFF. The CDR3 DNA follows: TGCAGTGCTAGAGAAGTAGAGAAGAACACTGAAGCCTTCTTT.

This clonotype occurred many times. V is TRBV9 and J is TRBJ2-2; 9 positions match TRBD1. From germline, CDR1 is SGDLS and CDR2 YYNGEE. V shed 4 bases and J 4 bases; nucleotides not matched to a gene: 5. CDR3 length: 15 residues. The CDR3 nucleotides read TGTGCCAGCAGCCCGCGACAGGGGGGCACCGGGGAGCTGTTTTTT. This translates into CASSPRQGGTGELFF.